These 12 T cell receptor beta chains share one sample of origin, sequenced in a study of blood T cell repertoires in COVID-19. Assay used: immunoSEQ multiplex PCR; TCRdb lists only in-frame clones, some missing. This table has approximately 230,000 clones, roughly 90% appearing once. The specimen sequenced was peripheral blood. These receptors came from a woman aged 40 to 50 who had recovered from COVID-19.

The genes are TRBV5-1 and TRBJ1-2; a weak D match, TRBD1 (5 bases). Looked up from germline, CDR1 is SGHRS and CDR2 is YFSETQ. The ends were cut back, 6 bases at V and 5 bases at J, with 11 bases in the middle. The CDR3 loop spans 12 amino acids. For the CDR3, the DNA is TGCGCCAGCACCGGGGCGGGGTATGGCTACACCTTC. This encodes CASTGAGYGYTF.

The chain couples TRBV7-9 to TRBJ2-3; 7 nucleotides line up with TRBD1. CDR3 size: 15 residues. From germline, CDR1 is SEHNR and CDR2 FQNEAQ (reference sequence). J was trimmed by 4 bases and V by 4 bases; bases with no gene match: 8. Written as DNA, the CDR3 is TGTGCCAGCAGCTCCACAACAGGGGACCCAGATACGCAGTATTTT. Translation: CASSSTTGDPDTQYF.

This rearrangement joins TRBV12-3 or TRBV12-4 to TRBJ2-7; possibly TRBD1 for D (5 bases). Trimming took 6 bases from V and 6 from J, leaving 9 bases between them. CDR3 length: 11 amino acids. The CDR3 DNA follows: TGTGCCAGCAGGGAAAGGGGCGAGCAGTACTTC. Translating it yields CASRERGEQYF.

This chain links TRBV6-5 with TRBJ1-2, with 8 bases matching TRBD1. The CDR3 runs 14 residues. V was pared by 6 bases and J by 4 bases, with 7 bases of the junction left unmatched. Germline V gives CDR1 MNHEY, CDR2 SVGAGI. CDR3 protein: CASRDRARAYGYTF. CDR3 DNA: TGTGCCAGCAGGGACAGGGCTCGAGCCTATGGCTACACCTTC.

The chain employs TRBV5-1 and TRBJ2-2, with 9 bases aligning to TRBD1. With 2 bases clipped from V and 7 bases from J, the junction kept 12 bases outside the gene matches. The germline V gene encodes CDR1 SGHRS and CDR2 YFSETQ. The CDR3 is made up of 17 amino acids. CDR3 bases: TGCGCCAGCAGCTTCAACCCGACAGGGGGTCGGATCGGGGAGCTGTTTTTT. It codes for CASSFNPTGGRIGELFF.

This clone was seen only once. Here the CDR3 DNA reads TGTGCCAGCAGCTTGGCTGCCAGGGGGCATGAAAAACTGTTTTTT. Protein sequence: CASSLAARGHEKLFF. V is TRBV5-5 and J is TRBJ1-4; 8 nucleotides align to TRBD1. V was pared by 0 bases and J by 6 bases, with 4 bases of the junction left unmatched. The CDR3 consists of 15 residues. CDR1 is SGHKS, CDR2 YYEKEE, per germline (reference sequence).

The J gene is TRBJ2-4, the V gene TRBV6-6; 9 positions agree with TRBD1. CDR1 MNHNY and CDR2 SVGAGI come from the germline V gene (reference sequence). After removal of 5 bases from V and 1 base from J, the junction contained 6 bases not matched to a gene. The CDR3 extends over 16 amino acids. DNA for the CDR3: TGTGCCAGCAGTCCCCGGGACAGGGTGGCCAAAAACATTCAGTACTTC. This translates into CASSPRDRVAKNIQYF.

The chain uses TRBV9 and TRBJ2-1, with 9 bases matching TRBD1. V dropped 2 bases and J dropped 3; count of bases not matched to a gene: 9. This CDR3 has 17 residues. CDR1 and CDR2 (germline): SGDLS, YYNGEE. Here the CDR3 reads CASSVLKTGGYYNEQFF. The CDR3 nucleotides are TGTGCCAGCAGCGTGCTCAAAACAGGGGGCTACTACAATGAGCAGTTCTTC.

The CDR3 DNA is TGTGCCAGCACCGTAGACAAGTATAGCAATCAGCCCCAGCATTTT. It encodes CASTVDKYSNQPQHF. The chain is built from TRBV2 and TRBJ1-5; D unclear. Germline V CDR1 and CDR2: SNHLY, FYNNEI. The CDR3 extends over 15 amino acids. Between the trimmed V and J ends, which lost 7 bases and 0 bases, there was a span of 13 bases.

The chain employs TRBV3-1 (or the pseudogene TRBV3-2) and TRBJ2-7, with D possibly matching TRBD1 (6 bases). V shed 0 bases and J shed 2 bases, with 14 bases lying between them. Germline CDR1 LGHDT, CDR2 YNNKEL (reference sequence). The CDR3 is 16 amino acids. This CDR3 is CASSQEMGASAYEQYF. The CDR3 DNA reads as TGTGCCAGCAGCCAAGAAATGGGGGCCTCGGCCTACGAGCAGTACTTC.

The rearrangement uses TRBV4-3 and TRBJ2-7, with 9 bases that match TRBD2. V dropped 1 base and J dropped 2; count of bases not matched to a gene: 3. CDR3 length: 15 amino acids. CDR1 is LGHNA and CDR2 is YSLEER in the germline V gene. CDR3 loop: CASSQVAGVTYEQYF. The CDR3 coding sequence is TGCGCCAGCAGCCAAGTAGCGGGGGTTACCTACGAGCAGTACTTC.

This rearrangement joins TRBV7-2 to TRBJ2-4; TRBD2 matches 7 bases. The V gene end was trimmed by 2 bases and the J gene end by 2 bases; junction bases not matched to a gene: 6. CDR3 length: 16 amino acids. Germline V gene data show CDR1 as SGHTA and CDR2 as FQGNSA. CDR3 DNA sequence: TGTGCCAGCAGCTTATACATGGGAGGGACCAAAAACATTCAGTACTTC. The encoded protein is CASSLYMGGTKNIQYF.